These 20 T cell receptor beta chains were sequenced from one sample in a study of cytotoxic CD8 clonotypes in ibrutinib-treated CLL (dated by TCRdb to the early 2020s). The method behind the library was the immunoSEQ multiplex PCR assay. TCRdb mirrors the immuneACCESS table, restricted to in-frame sequences. Some clones are absent from its copies; in checked studies, under half trace to an unresolved V gene, and the reason for the others is unknown. The sample data list fewer than 50,000 clones, and over 60% of these were observed just once. The ten largest account for around a fifth of the sample. This specimen's time point label, per the study, means: around 25 months on ibrutinib. The source was PBMCs, collected after 24 months of ibrutinib treatment. These receptors originate from a human donor with chronic lymphocytic leukemia.

About this clone: An end of the junction differs from the germline gene, which may be a read error. This chain links TRBV7-7 with TRBJ2-2; D gene uncertain. Germline lookup yields CDR1 SSHAT and CDR2 FNYEAQ (reference sequence). The CDR3 is made up of 13 amino acids. CDR3 nucleotide sequence: TGTGCTAGCAGCTTATCGGGTTCCGGGGAGCTGTTTTTT. This sequence encodes CASSLSGSGELFF.

The chain employs TRBV2 and TRBJ2-7, with 9 bases matching TRBD2. The CDR3 spans 18 residues. V shed 1 base, J shed 2 bases, and the junction held 12 bases outside the gene matches. From germline, CDR1 is SNHLY and CDR2 FYNNEI. The CDR3 coding sequence is TGTGCCAGCAGTGAAGGACTAGCGGCCAACCTTCCCACCTACGAGCAGTACTTC. As protein: CASSEGLAANLPTYEQYF. Using reference TRBV2 and TRBJ2-7 for the parts outside the CDR3, the full variable domain is EPEVTQTPSHQVTQMGQEVILRCVPISNHLYFYWYRQILGQKVEFLVSFYNNEISEKSEIFDDQFSVERPDGSNFTLKIRSTKLEDSAMYFCASSEGLAANLPTYEQYFGPGTRLTVT.

This clone was observed a few times. This rearrangement joins TRBV6-6 to TRBJ1-2, with TRBD1 identical over 7 bases. Germline values: CDR1 MNHNY, CDR2 SVGAGI (reference sequence). The V gene end was trimmed by 2 bases and the J gene end by 14 bases; junction bases not matched to a gene: 11. The CDR3 covers 13 residues. CDR3 sequence reads: CASSYGGTEPKTF. CDR3 nucleotide sequence: TGTGCCAGCAGTTACGGGGGGACAGAGCCGAAGACCTTC.

This clone has more than one count but fewer than ten. The genes are TRBV6-6 and TRBJ2-2; TRBD1 agrees at 9 bases. The V segment lost 9 bases and the J segment 4 bases; nucleotides outside the gene matches: 3. From germline, CDR1 is MNHNY and CDR2 SVGAGI (reference sequence). The CDR3 totals 13 residues. CDR3 in DNA: TGTGCCAGATCGACAGGGGGCACCGGGGAGCTGTTTTTT. It translates to CARSTGGTGELFF.

This clone was seen a handful of times. The gene calls are TRBV6-5 and TRBJ1-2; TRBD1 aligns across 7 bases. The CDR3 extends over 14 amino acids. CDR1 MNHEY and CDR2 SVGAGI come from the germline V gene. The junction had 7 bases not matched to a gene; V was cut back by 8 bases and J by 1 base. CDR3 sequence: CASGNRGINYGYTF. The CDR3 nucleotides read TGTGCCAGCGGTAACAGGGGCATTAACTATGGCTACACCTTC.

This chain joins TRBV4-1 and TRBJ1-1; a possible D gene is TRBD1 (6 bases). V was clipped by 2 bases and J by 1 base, with 14 bases between them. The germline V gene has CDR1 MGHRA and CDR2 YSYEKL. This CDR3 spans 16 amino acids. CDR3: CASSQTPGQANTEAFF. The CDR3 DNA reads as TGCGCCAGCAGCCAAACACCGGGACAAGCGAACACTGAAGCTTTCTTT.

The chain links TRBV6-1 to TRBJ1-1; 10 positions agree with TRBD1. The length of the CDR3 is 15 residues. The V and J ends lost 6 bases and 0 bases, in that order; junction bases with no gene match: 4. Per the germline V gene, CDR1 is MNHNS and CDR2 is SASEGT. The CDR3 DNA reads TGTGCCAGCAGACTGGACAGGGGGTTGAACACTGAAGCTTTCTTT. Translating it yields CASRLDRGLNTEAFF.

The J gene is TRBJ2-1, the V gene TRBV7-6; 9 bases agree with TRBD1. The V segment lost 5 bases and the J segment 12 bases; nucleotides outside the gene matches: 20. CDR3 length: 17 residues. In germline, CDR1 is SGHVS, CDR2 FNYEAQ. CDR3 coding DNA: TGTGCCAGCAGCCTTAATCAGGACAGGGGACCGGAGGGCCGGCAGTTCTTC. The encoded protein is CASSLNQDRGPEGRQFF.

The chain employs TRBV28 and TRBJ1-5; D is perhaps TRBD1 (6 bases). The germline gives CDR1 MDHEN, CDR2 SYDVKM. The CDR3 has 15 amino acids. Trimming stripped 5 bases from V and 4 bases from J, with 15 bases between. As DNA, the CDR3 is TGTGCCAGCAGTAATATACAGGGAGATAATCAGCCCCAGCATTTT. The encoded protein is CASSNIQGDNQPQHF.

This clone was detected many times. This chain uses TRBV6-1 with TRBJ1-1, with 9 bases lining up with TRBD1. V trimming: 7 bases; J trimming: 4 bases; junction bases outside the gene matches: 4. The CDR3 runs to 13 residues. The germline V gene has CDR1 MNHNS and CDR2 SASEGT. In DNA form, the CDR3 reads TGTGCCAGCACCCGGGACAGGGTCACTGAAGCTTTCTTT. Translation: CASTRDRVTEAFF.

The V gene is TRBV5-5, the J gene TRBJ1-2, with D possibly being TRBD1 (6 bases). Germline loops: CDR1 SGHKS, CDR2 YYEKEE (reference sequence). Deletions cut 4 bases from V and 8 bases from J, with 24 bases between. The CDR3 runs to 16 residues. The chain's CDR3 is CASSLIAPGTSGGYTF. As DNA, the CDR3 is TGTGCCAGCAGCCTTATCGCTCCCGGGACATCTGGAGGCTACACCTTC. Full variable domain (remainder filled in from reference TRBV5-5 and TRBJ1-2): DAGVTQSPTHLIKTRGQQVTLRCSPISGHKSVSWYQQVLGQGPQFIFQYYEKEERGRGNFPDRFSARQFPNYSSELNVNALLLGDSALYLCASSLIAPGTSGGYTFGSGTRLTVV.

The chain couples TRBV12-5 to TRBJ1-2; D not certain. In germline, CDR1 is LGHNT, CDR2 FRNRAP. V was shortened by 5 bases and J by 13 bases, with 5 bases between the two germline ends. The CDR3 is 8 residues long. This chain's CDR3 is CASGLSTF. Here the CDR3 DNA reads TGTGCTAGTGGTCTTTCCACCTTC.

This clone was recorded once. Germline and junction disagree at one end, which may indicate a read error. The rearrangement uses TRBV7-7 and TRBJ2-3; 8 bases fit TRBD2. Per the germline V gene, CDR1 is SSHAT and CDR2 is FNYEAQ (reference sequence). The CDR3 consists of 15 residues. The CDR3 DNA reads TGTGCTAGCAGCTTAGCGGGGTTAGGCACAGATACGCAGTATTTT. The encoded protein is CASSLAGLGTDTQYF. The full variable domain, completed using reference TRBV7-7 and TRBJ2-3, is GAGVSQSPRYKVTKRGQDVTLRCDPISSHATLYWYQQALGQGPEFLTYFNYEAQPDKSGLPSDRFSAERPEGSISTLTIQRTEQRDSAMYRCASSLAGLGTDTQYFGPGTRLTVL.

Written as DNA, the CDR3 is TGTGCCAGCAGCCCGAAGGACAGGGGTTCAACTAATGAAAAACTGTTTTTT. It yields the protein CASSPKDRGSTNEKLFF. The chain carries TRBV21-1 and TRBJ1-4; TRBD1, the table's D call, lacks a check against the DNA. TRBV21-1 is described as a pseudogene. The CDR3 totals 17 residues.

In its sample, this clone was seen a few times. V gene TRBV6-1 combines with J gene TRBJ2-7; 7 bases are a match to TRBD2. The CDR3 extends over 14 amino acids. V dropped 2 bases and J dropped 2; count of bases not matched to a gene: 3. Germline V lookup: CDR1 MNHNS, CDR2 SASEGT. CDR3 sequence (DNA): TGTGCCAGCAGTGAAAGCGGGGCTACCTACGAGCAGTACTTC. Translating gives CASSESGATYEQYF.

The rearrangement links TRBV28 to TRBJ2-2, with D perhaps matching TRBD1 or TRBD2 (5 bases each). V was cut by 8 bases and J by 0 bases, with 10 bases left in between. The CDR3 is made up of 14 amino acids. CDR1 MDHEN and CDR2 SYDVKM come from the germline V gene. CDR3 in DNA: TGTGCCAGCGGGGGTGGGGCGAACACCGGGGAGCTGTTTTTT. As protein: CASGGGANTGELFF.

The rearrangement joins TRBV4-1 to TRBJ1-1, with D possibly being TRBD1 (6 bases). From germline, CDR1 is MGHRA and CDR2 YSYEKL. The CDR3 sequence is 15 residues long. V shed 2 bases and J shed 3 bases, with 13 bases lying between them. Here the CDR3 reads CASSQIPGDYTEAFF. The CDR3 coding sequence is TGCGCCAGCAGCCAAATTCCAGGGGACTACACTGAAGCTTTCTTT.

The chain couples TRBV5-6 to TRBJ2-7; TRBD2 matches at 12 bases. The CDR3 is 15 amino acids. V lost 2 bases and J lost 7; bases outside the gene matches: 7. Germline CDR1 SGHDT, CDR2 YYEEEE. The CDR3 here is CASSFRLAGVSEQYF. CDR3 in DNA: TGTGCCAGCAGCTTTAGACTAGCGGGGGTAAGTGAGCAGTACTTC.

This clone was seen a few times. The CDR3 DNA reads as TGTGCCAGCAGCTTAGGGTCCCGGAACACTGAAGCTTTCTTT. This translates into CASSLGSRNTEAFF. The V and J genes are TRBV7-6 and TRBJ1-1; D not resolved. CDR1 is SGHVS, CDR2 FNYEAQ, per germline. The CDR3 has 14 amino acids. Trimming removed 1 base at V and 1 base at J, with 7 bases between.

At least ten counts were recorded for this clone. This chain links TRBV2 with TRBJ1-2; possible D gene TRBD1, 6 bases. In germline, CDR1 is SNHLY, CDR2 FYNNEI. Trimming removed 8 bases at V and 4 bases at J, with 11 bases between. The CDR3 runs 12 residues. This CDR3 is CASAGGRYGYTF. CDR3 nucleotide sequence: TGTGCCAGCGCGGGGGGCCGCTATGGCTACACCTTC.